This T cell receptor beta chain was sequenced in a study of beta chain features in type 1 diabetes. Regarding the study as a whole: PCR might favor shorter templates, equally in patients and controls. Compared to healthy donors, patients appeared to have naive, central memory and Treg TCRB repertoires that were more alike.

cDNA synthesis used the whole RNA isolate, giving expressed TCRB sequences. Sequencing was performed with immunoSEQ multiplex PCR; in TCRdb, only in-frame clones are kept and a portion is missing. The sample yields 200,000 to 250,000 clones, 25% to 30% seen once. Germline-derived CDR1 and CDR2 are SGHRS and YFSETQ. V dropped 6 bases and J dropped 9 bases, with 22 bases sitting between them. The CDR3 contains 15 residues. Comments on this clone: No antigen is known for it.

The chain is built from TRBV5-1 and TRBJ2-1; D possibly uses TRBD1 or TRBD2 (5 bases each). Sequencing used central memory CD4+ T cells from blood. The receptor comes from a man aged 25 to 40 in good health. CDR3 in amino acids: CASTLQGVRMSEQFF. The CDR3 DNA reads TGCGCCAGCACCCTTCAGGGAGTACGTATGAGTGAGCAGTTCTTC.